These 13 T cell receptor beta chains share one sample of origin, sequenced in a study of Ad26.COV2.S vaccination and SARS-CoV-2 variants. This table comes from immunoSEQ multiplex PCR, and its TCRdb copy is limited to in-frame clones, with some not included. The top ten hold 1.7% of the sample, which has 450,000 to 550,000 clones, about 89% seen once. Noted treatment: about 20 received Ad26.COV2.S at low or high dose, single or two shots; several received placebo; per-sample allocation not given. Collection of samples fell on day 63 after the first vaccine or placebo injection. Sequenced here: peripheral blood, sampled in a trial of Ad26.COV2.S vaccine versus placebo. Receptors originate from a person between 18 and 65 years old who received the Ad26.COV2.S COVID-19 vaccine or a placebo.

This clone was recorded only once. This chain joins TRBV6-2 or TRBV6-3 and TRBJ1-1; TRBD1 is a possible D gene (5 bases). Per the germline V gene, CDR1 is MNHEY and CDR2 is SVGEGT. V was trimmed by 1 base and J by 5 bases, leaving 14 bases between them. This CDR3 region has 15 residues. CDR3 region: CASSYLSLGGTEAFF. The CDR3 bases are TGTGCCAGCAGTTACTTATCCCTCGGGGGTACTGAAGCTTTCTTT.

This rearrangement joins TRBV9 to TRBJ2-1; a possible D gene is TRBD2 (5 bases). The CDR3 has 15 residues. The germline V and J ends were trimmed by 0 bases and 6 bases, with 13 bases remaining between them. Germline V gene sequence: CDR1 SGDLS, CDR2 YYNGEE. The CDR3 DNA follows: TGTGCCAGCAGCGTAGAGTCTAGCCGGGGCAATGAGCAGTTCTTC. Its translation: CASSVESSRGNEQFF.

The V and J genes are TRBV29-1 and TRBJ1-1; no reliable D call. Per the germline V gene, CDR1 is SQVTM and CDR2 is ANQGSEA. This CDR3 region has 13 residues. Trimming stripped 0 bases from V and 1 base from J, with 6 bases between. In DNA form, the CDR3 reads TGCAGCGTTGAAGACCTTTCGAACACTGAAGCTTTCTTT. Encoded protein: CSVEDLSNTEAFF.

CDR3 sequence: CASSPGVAGGTVELAFF. The CDR3 nucleotides are TGTGCCAGCAGCCCCGGAGTGGCAGGGGGGACGGTAGAATTAGCTTTCTTT. V usage is TRBV11-2 and J usage is TRBJ1-1, with 7 nucleotides matching TRBD1. V shed 5 bases, J shed 10 bases, and the junction held 22 bases outside the gene matches. This CDR3 region has 17 residues. Germline loops: CDR1 SGHAT, CDR2 FQNNGV.

The chain carries TRBV6-1 and TRBJ2-3; weak D call: TRBD2 (5 bases). The CDR3 has 16 residues. The V gene lost 3 bases and the J gene lost 0 bases, with 13 bases spanning the gap. Germline-derived CDR1 and CDR2 are MNHNS and SASEGT. The CDR3 here is CASSEEAAPSTDTQYF. DNA for the CDR3: TGTGCCAGCAGTGAGGAAGCGGCGCCTAGCACAGATACGCAGTATTTT.

V and J are TRBV5-1 and TRBJ2-3; D is perhaps TRBD2 (7 bases). The CDR3 covers 14 residues. CDR1 is SGHRS, CDR2 YFSETQ, per germline. Trimming removed 4 bases from V and 2 bases from J, with 11 bases in between. The CDR3 sequence is CASSPGGPTDTQYF. The CDR3 region has the DNA TGCGCCAGCAGCCCGGGGGGCCCCACAGATACGCAGTATTTT.

The rearrangement links TRBV2 to TRBJ1-1; D remains unclear. This CDR3 is built from 15 residues. V lost 2 bases to trimming and J lost 0 bases, with 10 bases between them. The germline gives CDR1 SNHLY, CDR2 FYNNEI. The CDR3 DNA is TGTGCCAGCAGTGAACAAGGCAGCATGAACACTGAAGCTTTCTTT. Translating it yields CASSEQGSMNTEAFF.

The chain joins TRBV29-1 to TRBJ1-2; 9 bases align to TRBD1. This CDR3 has 14 amino acids. The J segment lost 7 bases and the V segment lost 3 bases, leaving 9 bases of the junction unmatched. CDR1 SQVTM and CDR2 ANQGSEA come from the germline V gene. The CDR3 loop reads CSVDPRGQGTGYTF. The CDR3 nucleotides are TGCAGCGTTGATCCCCGGGGACAGGGAACTGGCTACACCTTC.

The chain is built from TRBV7-3 and TRBJ2-7, with D perhaps TRBD1 (6 bases). Per germline, CDR1 SGHTA and CDR2 FQGTGA. The CDR3 sequence is 14 residues long. V shed 5 bases and J shed 3 bases, with 14 bases lying between them. This CDR3 is CASSEGGTHYEQYF. In nucleotides, the CDR3 is TGTGCCAGCAGCGAAGGGGGTACCCACTACGAGCAGTACTTC. Filled out from reference TRBV7-3 and TRBJ2-7, the complete variable domain reads GAGVSQTPSNKVTEKGKYVELRCDPISGHTALYWYRQSLGQGPEFLIYFQGTGAADDSGLPNDRFFAVRPEGSVSTLKIQRTERGDSAVYLCASSEGGTHYEQYFGPGTRLTVT.

This chain's CDR3 is CASSDWAGHEQYF. For the CDR3, the DNA is TGTGCCAGCAGTGATTGGGCAGGGCACGAGCAGTACTTC. This sequence joins TRBV2 and TRBJ2-7; D possibly corresponds to TRBD1 (5 bases). The V end was cut by 3 bases, the J end by 5 bases, with 11 bases between. There are 13 residues in the CDR3. The V gene's germline CDR1 is SNHLY and CDR2 FYNNEI. Supplemented by reference TRBV2 and TRBJ2-7, the full variable domain reads EPEVTQTPSHQVTQMGQEVILRCVPISNHLYFYWYRQILGQKVEFLVSFYNNEISEKSEIFDDQFSVERPDGSNFTLKIRSTKLEDSAMYFCASSDWAGHEQYFGPGTRLTVT.

The chain links TRBV7-2 to TRBJ2-4; D is ambiguous. The germline CDR1 and CDR2 sequences are SGHTA and FQGNSA. The CDR3 runs to 15 residues. The V gene lost 1 base and the J gene lost 5 bases, with 12 bases spanning the gap. CDR3 in amino acids: CASSLVGSFQNIQYF. Written as DNA, the CDR3 is TGTGCCAGCAGCTTAGTGGGCAGTTTCCAAAACATTCAGTACTTC.

The V call is TRBV9, the J call TRBJ1-2; the D is unclear. The CDR3 runs 14 residues. The germline gives CDR1 SGDLS, CDR2 YYNGEE. Between the trimmed V and J ends, which lost 1 base and 0 bases, there was a span of 7 bases. For the CDR3, the DNA is TGTGCCAGCAGCGTACCCCAAGCTAACTATGGCTACACCTTC. This codes for CASSVPQANYGYTF.

This chain connects TRBV7-9 to TRBJ1-2; D remains unclear. CDR1 and CDR2 (germline): SEHNR, FQNEAQ (reference sequence). The ends were cut back, 5 bases at V and 8 bases at J, with 12 bases in the middle. CDR3 length equals 12 residues. CDR3: CASSLISWGYTF. CDR3 nucleotides: TGTGCCAGCAGCCTCATCTCGTGGGGCTACACCTTC.